This T cell receptor beta chain was sequenced for a study of blood T cell repertoires in COVID-19. Study context: Donors in the United States, Italy and Spain gave samples during acute or convalescent COVID-19. Sources were T cells, B-cell-depleted T cells, or PBMCs; the material itself was cDNA or gDNA.

Cohort placement rested on clinical history that participants reported themselves. Exposed participants came across a COVID-19 case within 2 weeks before study entry. This clone appeared once. Assay: immunoSEQ multiplex PCR; the TCRdb copy retains only in-frame clones and omits some. The data hold 300,000 to 350,000 clones, with over 90% observed a single time. V lost 1 base, J lost 1 base, and 11 bases lay in between. From germline, CDR1 is SGHVS and CDR2 FNYEAQ. This CDR3 is built from 16 residues. Sequencing was done on a sample of PBMCs or T cells enriched from blood (not recorded which). The receptor comes from a woman aged 25 to 39 who had been exposed to COVID-19. The chain employs TRBV7-6 and TRBJ1-5, with D perhaps TRBD1 (6 bases). Here the CDR3 DNA reads TGTGCCAGCAGCTTAGAGGCGGGGGGCAGCAATCAGCCCCAGCATTTT. Amino acids: CASSLEAGGSNQPQHF. The variable domain in full, with the rest retrieved from reference TRBV7-6 and TRBJ1-5, is GAGVSQSPRYKVTKRGQDVALRCDPISGHVSLYWYRQALGQGPEFLTYFNYEAQQDKSGLPNDRFSAERPEGSISTLTIQRTEQRDSAMYRCASSLEAGGSNQPQHFGDGTRLSIL.